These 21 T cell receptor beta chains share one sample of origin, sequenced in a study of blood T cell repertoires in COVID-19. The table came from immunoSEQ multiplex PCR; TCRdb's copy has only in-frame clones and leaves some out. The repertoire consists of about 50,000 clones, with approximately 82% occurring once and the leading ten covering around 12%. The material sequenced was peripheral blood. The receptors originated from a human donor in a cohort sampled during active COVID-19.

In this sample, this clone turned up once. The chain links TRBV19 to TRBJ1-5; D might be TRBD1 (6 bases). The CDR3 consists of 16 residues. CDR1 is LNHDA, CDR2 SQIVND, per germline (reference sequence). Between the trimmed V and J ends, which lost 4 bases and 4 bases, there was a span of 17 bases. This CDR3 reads CASSTTGGGRNQPQHF. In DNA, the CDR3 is TGTGCCAGTAGTACCACCGGGGGGGGGCGGAATCAGCCCCAGCATTTT.

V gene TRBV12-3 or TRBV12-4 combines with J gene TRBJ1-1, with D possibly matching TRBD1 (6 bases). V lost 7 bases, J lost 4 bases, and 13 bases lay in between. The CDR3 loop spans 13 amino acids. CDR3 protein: CASILIGGTEAFF. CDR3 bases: TGTGCCAGCATTCTTATAGGGGGCACTGAAGCTTTCTTT.

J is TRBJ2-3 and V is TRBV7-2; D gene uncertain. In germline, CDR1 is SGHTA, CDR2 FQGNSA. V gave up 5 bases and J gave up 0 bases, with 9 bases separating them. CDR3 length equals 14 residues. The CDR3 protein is CASSPQHSTDTQYF. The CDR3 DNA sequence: TGTGCCAGCAGCCCCCAACACAGCACAGATACGCAGTATTTT.

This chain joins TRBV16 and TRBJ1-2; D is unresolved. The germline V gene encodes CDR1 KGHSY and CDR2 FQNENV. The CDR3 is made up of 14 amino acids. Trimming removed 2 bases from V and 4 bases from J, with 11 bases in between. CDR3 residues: CASSQDLFGYGYTF. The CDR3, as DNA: TGTGCCAGCAGCCAAGACTTATTTGGCTATGGCTACACCTTC. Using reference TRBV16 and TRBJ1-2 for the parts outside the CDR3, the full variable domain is GEEVAQTPKHLVRGEGQKAKLYCAPIKGHSYVFWYQQVLKNEFKFLISFQNENVFDETGMPKERFSAKCLPNSPCSLEIQATKLEDSAVYFCASSQDLFGYGYTFGSGTRLTVV.

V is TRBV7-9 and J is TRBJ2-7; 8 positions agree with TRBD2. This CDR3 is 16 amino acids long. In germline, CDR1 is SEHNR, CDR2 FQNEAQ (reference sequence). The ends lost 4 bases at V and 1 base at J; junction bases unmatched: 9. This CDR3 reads CASSSQREIISYEQYF. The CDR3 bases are TGTGCCAGCAGCTCCCAGCGGGAGATAATTTCCTACGAGCAGTACTTC.

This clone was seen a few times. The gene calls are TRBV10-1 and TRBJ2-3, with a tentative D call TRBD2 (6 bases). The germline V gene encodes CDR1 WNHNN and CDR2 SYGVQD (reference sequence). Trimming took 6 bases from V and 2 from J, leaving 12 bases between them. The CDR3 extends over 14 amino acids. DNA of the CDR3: TGCGCCAGCAGGTTTAGCGGTCTCACAGATACGCAGTATTTT. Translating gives CASRFSGLTDTQYF.

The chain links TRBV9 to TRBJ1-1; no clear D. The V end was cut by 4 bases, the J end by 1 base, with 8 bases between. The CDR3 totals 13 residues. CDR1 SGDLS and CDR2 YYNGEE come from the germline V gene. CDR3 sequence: CASSFTENTEAFF. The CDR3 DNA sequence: TGTGCCAGCAGCTTTACAGAGAACACTGAAGCTTTCTTT.

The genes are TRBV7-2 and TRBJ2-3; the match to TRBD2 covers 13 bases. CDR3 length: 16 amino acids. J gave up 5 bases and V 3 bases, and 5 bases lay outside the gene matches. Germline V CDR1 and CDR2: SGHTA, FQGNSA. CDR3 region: CASSFRTSGGVDTQYF. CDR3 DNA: TGTGCCAGCAGCTTCCGGACTAGCGGGGGAGTAGATACGCAGTATTTT.

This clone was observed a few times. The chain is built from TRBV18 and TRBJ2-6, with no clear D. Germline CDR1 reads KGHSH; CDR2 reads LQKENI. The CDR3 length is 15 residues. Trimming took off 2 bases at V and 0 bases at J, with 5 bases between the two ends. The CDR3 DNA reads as TGTGCCAGCTCACCAACGGTCTCTGGGGCCAACGTCCTGACTTTC. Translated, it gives CASSPTVSGANVLTF.

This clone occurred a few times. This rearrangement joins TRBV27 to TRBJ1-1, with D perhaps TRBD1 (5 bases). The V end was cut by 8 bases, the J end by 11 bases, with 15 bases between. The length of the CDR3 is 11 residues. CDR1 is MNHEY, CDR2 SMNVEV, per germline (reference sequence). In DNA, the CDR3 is TGTGCCAGCCTTGTGGCAGGGTACGCTTTCTTT. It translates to CASLVAGYAFF.

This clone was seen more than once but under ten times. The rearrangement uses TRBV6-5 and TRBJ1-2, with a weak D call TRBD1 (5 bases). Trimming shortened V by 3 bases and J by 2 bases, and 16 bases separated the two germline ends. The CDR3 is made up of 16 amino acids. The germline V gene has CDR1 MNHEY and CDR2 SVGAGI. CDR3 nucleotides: TGTGCCAGCAGTTATACGCCAGGGTCCAACAACTATGGCTACACCTTC. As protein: CASSYTPGSNNYGYTF.

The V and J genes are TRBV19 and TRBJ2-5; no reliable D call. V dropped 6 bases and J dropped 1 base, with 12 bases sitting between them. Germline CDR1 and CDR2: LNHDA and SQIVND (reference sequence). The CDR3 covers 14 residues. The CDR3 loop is CASSETGGQETQYF. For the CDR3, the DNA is TGTGCCAGTAGCGAAACCGGCGGCCAAGAGACCCAGTACTTC. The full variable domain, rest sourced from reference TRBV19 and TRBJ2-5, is DGGITQSPKYLFRKEGQNVTLSCEQNLNHDAMYWYRQDPGQGLRLIYYSQIVNDFQKGDIAEGYSVSREKKESFPLTVTSAQKNPTAFYLCASSETGGQETQYFGPGTRLLVL.

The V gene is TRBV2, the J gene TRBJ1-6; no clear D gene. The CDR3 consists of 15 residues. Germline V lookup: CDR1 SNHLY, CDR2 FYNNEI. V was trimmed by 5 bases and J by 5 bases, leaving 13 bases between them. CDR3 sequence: CASSISTTNNSPLHF. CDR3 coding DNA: TGTGCCAGCAGTATATCAACAACCAATAATTCACCCCTCCACTTT.

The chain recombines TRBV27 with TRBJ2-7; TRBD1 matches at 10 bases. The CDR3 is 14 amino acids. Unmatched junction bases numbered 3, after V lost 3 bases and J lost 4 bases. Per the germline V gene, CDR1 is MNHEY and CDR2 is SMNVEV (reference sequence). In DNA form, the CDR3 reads TGTGCCAGCAGTTTCGGGACAGGGGAATACGAGCAGTACTTC. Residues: CASSFGTGEYEQYF.

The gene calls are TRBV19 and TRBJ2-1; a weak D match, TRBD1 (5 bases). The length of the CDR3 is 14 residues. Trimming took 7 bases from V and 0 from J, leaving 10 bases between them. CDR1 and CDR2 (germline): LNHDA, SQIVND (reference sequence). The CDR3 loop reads CASKDGHSYNEQFF. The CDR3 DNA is TGTGCCAGTAAGGACGGACACTCCTACAATGAGCAGTTCTTC.

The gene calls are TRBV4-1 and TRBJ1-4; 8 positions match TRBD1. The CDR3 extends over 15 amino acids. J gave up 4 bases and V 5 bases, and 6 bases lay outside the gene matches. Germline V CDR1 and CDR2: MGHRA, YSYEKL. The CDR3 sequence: CASSTRTGNNEKLFF. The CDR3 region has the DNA TGCGCCAGCAGCACTCGGACAGGGAATAATGAAAAACTGTTTTTT.

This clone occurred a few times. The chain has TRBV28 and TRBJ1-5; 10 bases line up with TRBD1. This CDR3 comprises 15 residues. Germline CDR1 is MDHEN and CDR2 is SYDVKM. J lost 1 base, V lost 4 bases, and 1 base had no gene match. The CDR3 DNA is TGTGCCAGCAGTTGGACAGGGGGAAGCAATCAGCCCCAGCATTTT. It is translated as CASSWTGGSNQPQHF.

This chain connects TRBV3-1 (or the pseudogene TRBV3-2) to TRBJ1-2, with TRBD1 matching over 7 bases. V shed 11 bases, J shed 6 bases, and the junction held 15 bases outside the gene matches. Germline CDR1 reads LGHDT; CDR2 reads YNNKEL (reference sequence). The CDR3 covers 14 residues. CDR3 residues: CACETAGRGNGYTF. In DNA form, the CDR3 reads TGTGCCTGTGAAACCGCGGGCAGGGGGAATGGCTACACCTTC.

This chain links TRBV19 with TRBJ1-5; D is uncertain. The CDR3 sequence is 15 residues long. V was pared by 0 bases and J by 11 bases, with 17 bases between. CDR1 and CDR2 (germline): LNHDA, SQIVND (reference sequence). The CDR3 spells CASSIEGRPHIAQHF. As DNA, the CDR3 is TGTGCCAGTAGTATAGAAGGGAGGCCCCACATTGCCCAGCATTTT.

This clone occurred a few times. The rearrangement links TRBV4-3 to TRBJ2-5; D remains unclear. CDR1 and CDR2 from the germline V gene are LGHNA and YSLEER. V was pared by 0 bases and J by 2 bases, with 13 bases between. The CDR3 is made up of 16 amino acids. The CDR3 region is CASSQDLNSAQETQYF. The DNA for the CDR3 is TGCGCCAGCAGCCAAGATCTCAACAGTGCGCAAGAGACCCAGTACTTC.

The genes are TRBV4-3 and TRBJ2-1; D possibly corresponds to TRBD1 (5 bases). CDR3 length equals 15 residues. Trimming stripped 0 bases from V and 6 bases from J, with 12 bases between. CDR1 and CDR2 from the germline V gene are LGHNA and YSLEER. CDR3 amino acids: CASSQERAGPNEQFF. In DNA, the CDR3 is TGCGCCAGCAGCCAAGAAAGGGCAGGGCCCAATGAGCAGTTCTTC.